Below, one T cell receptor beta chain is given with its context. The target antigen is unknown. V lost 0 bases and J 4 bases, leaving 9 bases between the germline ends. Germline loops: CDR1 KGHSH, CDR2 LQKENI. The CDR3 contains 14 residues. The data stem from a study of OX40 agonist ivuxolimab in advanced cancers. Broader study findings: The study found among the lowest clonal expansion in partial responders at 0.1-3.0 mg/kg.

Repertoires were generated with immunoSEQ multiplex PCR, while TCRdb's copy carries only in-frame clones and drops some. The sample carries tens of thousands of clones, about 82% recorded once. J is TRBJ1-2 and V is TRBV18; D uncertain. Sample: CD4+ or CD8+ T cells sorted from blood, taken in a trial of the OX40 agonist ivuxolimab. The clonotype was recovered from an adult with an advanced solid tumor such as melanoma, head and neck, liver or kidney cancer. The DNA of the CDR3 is TGTGCCAGCTCACCACCGGAGGGAGTCTATGGCTACACCTTC. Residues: CASSPPEGVYGYTF. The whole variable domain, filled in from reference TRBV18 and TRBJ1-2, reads NAGVMQNPRHLVRRRGQEARLRCSPMKGHSHVYWYRQLPEEGLKFMVYLQKENIIDESGMPKERFSAEFPKEGPSILRIQQVVRGDSAAYFCASSPPEGVYGYTFGSGTRLTVV.